The T cell receptor beta chain under discussion was sequenced for a study of Graves' ophthalmopathy and Graves' hyperthyroidism. General study results and limits: Blood also carried most expanded thyroid clonotypes exceeding 0.001 frequency.

Using RNA transcripts, the TCR beta CDR3 regions were amplified. After a first-round RT-PCR with HTBI primers, a second-round multiplex PCR was run. A single record per CDR3 protein comes from TCRdb applying MiXCR to the multiplex PCR reads. Of approximately 1.2 million distinct CDR3 sequences in the sample, 36% were seen once. This clonotype turned up a few times. As yet, its antigen is unknown. V lost 8 bases and J lost 2, with 12 bases in between. CDR3 size: 13 residues. Germline values: CDR1 SNHLY, CDR2 FYNNEI. The sample was peripheral blood or thyroid tissue (not recorded which). The rearrangement uses TRBV2 and TRBJ1-1; tentative D call: TRBD1 (5 bases). This TCR was sampled from an adult man with Graves' hyperthyroidism. The CDR3 DNA reads TGTGCCAGCCTGGGACTCGTAAACACTGAAGCTTTCTTT. It encodes CASLGLVNTEAFF.